The 13 T cell receptor beta chains below come from one sample, sequenced in a study of vaccination effects on CD4 cells after COVID-19. Cells that had been cultured for 10 days were the source of isolated CD4+ T cells. The repertoire was sequenced with immunoSEQ multiplex PCR; TCRdb's copy has only in-frame clones and lacks some. The table shows 25,000 to 35,000 clones, with around two thirds occurring only once. Antigen specificity for these receptors is unknown. The source material was CD4+ T cells from PBMCs cultured without peptide, sampled before COVID-19 vaccination. The receptors here all came from a human donor who received a COVID-19 vaccine.

The chain combines TRBV6-2 or TRBV6-3 with TRBJ2-2, with D unclear. Per germline, CDR1 MNHEY and CDR2 SVGEGT. The V and J ends lost 5 bases and 4 bases respectively, with 8 bases between them. The CDR3 is 13 residues long. In DNA, the CDR3 is TGTGCCAGCAGTGATATGATCACCGGGGAGCTGTTTTTT. Protein: CASSDMITGELFF.

In this sample, this clone turned up a few times. The chain has TRBV18 and TRBJ2-7, with no clear D. The germline V gene has CDR1 KGHSH and CDR2 LQKENI. V shed 6 bases and J shed 2 bases, with 14 bases lying between them. The CDR3 is 14 residues long. As DNA, the CDR3 is TGTGCCAGCTCCCCGGAGACGGTTACCTACGAGCAGTACTTC. Translated: CASSPETVTYEQYF.

The rearrangement joins TRBV27 to TRBJ1-2; D possibly corresponds to TRBD1 (6 bases). Germline V gene sequence: CDR1 MNHEY, CDR2 SMNVEV (reference sequence). There are 12 residues in the CDR3. Trimming cost V 6 bases and J 7 bases, with 12 bases left between them. The chain's CDR3 is CASRIQGGGYTF. The DNA of the CDR3 is TGTGCCAGCAGAATACAGGGTGGTGGCTACACCTTC.

This chain links TRBV6-1 with TRBJ2-1; a weak D match, TRBD1 (6 bases). Germline V gene sequence: CDR1 MNHNS, CDR2 SASEGT. Trimming stripped 0 bases from V and 9 bases from J, with 9 bases between. The CDR3 runs 13 residues. CDR3 region: CASSEAGAAEQFF. DNA of the CDR3: TGTGCCAGCAGTGAAGCGGGGGCCGCTGAGCAGTTCTTC.

This clone occurred once. The rearrangement joins TRBV25-1 to TRBJ1-1; 8 nucleotides match TRBD1. The CDR3 spans 14 residues. Germline assignment: CDR1 MGHDK and CDR2 SYGVNS. The junction had 1 base not matched to a gene; V was cut back by 3 bases and J by 1 base. In DNA, the CDR3 is TGTGCCAGCAGTGATGGGACAGGGAACACTGAAGCTTTCTTT. This gives the protein CASSDGTGNTEAFF.

The rearrangement uses TRBV19 and TRBJ2-7, with D possibly matching TRBD1 (6 bases). There are 21 residues in the CDR3. The V end was cut by 4 bases, the J end by 3 bases, with 34 bases between. CDR1 is LNHDA, CDR2 SQIVND, per germline (reference sequence). The CDR3 spells CASSTTLLIGQLPWGYYEQYF. DNA of the CDR3: TGTGCCAGTAGTACGACGTTATTGATAGGACAGCTACCCTGGGGCTACTACGAGCAGTACTTC.

This clone was detected only once. The chain has TRBV12-3 or TRBV12-4 and TRBJ2-6; tentative D call: TRBD2 (5 bases). Deletions cut 11 bases from V and 0 bases from J, with 8 bases between. The CDR3 spans 13 residues. The chain's CDR3 is CAHGNSGANVLTF. CDR3 DNA: TGTGCCCACGGGAACTCTGGGGCCAACGTCCTGACTTTC.

The gene calls are TRBV29-1 and TRBJ2-5; D uncertain. V gave up 5 bases and J gave up 5 bases, with 15 bases separating them. The CDR3 spans 13 residues. Germline V gene data show CDR1 as SQVTM and CDR2 as ANQGSEA. DNA for the CDR3: TGCAGCGTTACCACAGATACCGGGGAGACCCAGTACTTC. This gives the protein CSVTTDTGETQYF.

The genes are TRBV4-2 and TRBJ1-5; 9 bases are a match to TRBD1. Germline V gene data show CDR1 as LGHNA and CDR2 as YNFKEQ. Trimming cost V 1 base and J 8 bases; bases outside gene matches: 6. This CDR3 region has 15 residues. CDR3 nucleotides: TGTGCCAGCAGCCAAGGGGGGACAGGGATTGAGCCCCAGCATTTT. This translates into CASSQGGTGIEPQHF.

The rearrangement joins TRBV12-3 or TRBV12-4 to TRBJ1-1; D unclear. The ends were cut back, 2 bases at V and 4 bases at J, with 5 bases in the middle. This CDR3 has 12 amino acids. This CDR3 is CASSLPPTEAFF. The CDR3 nucleotides read TGTGCCAGCAGTTTACCTCCCACTGAAGCTTTCTTT.

This sequence joins TRBV2 and TRBJ2-1; 8 nucleotides match TRBD2. V trimming: 4 bases; J trimming: 10 bases; junction bases outside the gene matches: 6. CDR3 length equals 13 residues. Germline-derived CDR1 and CDR2 are SNHLY and FYNNEI. The CDR3 nucleotides read TGTGCCAGCAGTGCGGGGGGGACGCTAGAGCAGTTCTTC. It yields the protein CASSAGGTLEQFF.

The V and J genes are TRBV19 and TRBJ2-3; no definite D call. Germline V gene lookup returns CDR1 LNHDA and CDR2 SQIVND (reference sequence). This CDR3 has 15 residues. Trimming stripped 0 bases from V and 7 bases from J, with 14 bases between. The CDR3 DNA reads TGTGCCAGTAGTATAGATCATTCTACTTTGAATACGCAGTATTTT. This translates into CASSIDHSTLNTQYF.

The genes are TRBV2 and TRBJ2-7; D unresolved. Trimming cost V 0 bases and J 6 bases, with 12 bases left between them. The CDR3 runs to 14 residues. Germline V gives CDR1 SNHLY, CDR2 FYNNEI. CDR3 sequence (DNA): TGTGCCAGCAGTGAAGCGCTTTTAATACGCGAGCAGTACTTC. Amino acids: CASSEALLIREQYF. Full variable domain (remainder filled in from reference TRBV2 and TRBJ2-7): EPEVTQTPSHQVTQMGQEVILRCVPISNHLYFYWYRQILGQKVEFLVSFYNNEISEKSEIFDDQFSVERPDGSNFTLKIRSTKLEDSAMYFCASSEALLIREQYFGPGTRLTVT.